These 14 T cell receptor beta chains originate from one sample sequenced in a study of cytomegalovirus exposure and HLA in healthy donors. PCR was performed using 60 Vbeta and 13 Jbeta primers. Clones were sequenced by immunoSEQ multiplex PCR, and TCRdb holds only the in-frame ones, with some missing. The sample includes roughly 160,000 clones, roughly two thirds of them seen just once. The sequenced material came from PBMCs. Receptors originate from a woman between 18 and 30 years old in good health and CMV-seropositive.

The genes are TRBV14 and TRBJ2-7, with D hard to call. The length of the CDR3 is 12 residues. Between the trimmed V and J ends, which lost 0 bases and 3 bases, there was a span of 3 bases. CDR1 is SGHDN, CDR2 FVKESK, per germline. The CDR3 DNA reads TGTGCCAGCAGCCAAGACAGCTACGAGCAGTACTTC. Amino acids: CASSQDSYEQYF. The full variable domain, completed using reference TRBV14 and TRBJ2-7, is EAGVTQFPSHSVIEKGQTVTLRCDPISGHDNLYWYRRVMGKEIKFLLHFVKESKQDESGMPNNRFLAERTGGTYSTLKVQPAELEDSGVYFCASSQDSYEQYFGPGTRLTVT.

The chain is built from TRBV9 and TRBJ2-1; 11 bases map to TRBD1. V was pared by 2 bases and J by 2 bases, with 12 bases of the junction left unmatched. In germline, CDR1 is SGDLS, CDR2 YYNGEE. The CDR3 is made up of 19 amino acids. The CDR3, as DNA: TGTGCCAGCAGCGTGGGGACAGGGGGGAACTTTGGCGCCTACAATGAGCAGTTCTTC. Its protein product is CASSVGTGGNFGAYNEQFF.

The CDR3: CASSYSRQGATGELFF. The CDR3 coding sequence is TGTGCCAGCAGTTACTCGCGACAGGGGGCCACCGGGGAGCTGTTTTTT. The chain combines TRBV6-5 with TRBJ2-2; 10 positions agree with TRBD1. Trimming at V came to 0 bases and at J to 4 bases, leaving 2 bases not matched to a gene. Germline CDR1 and CDR2: MNHEY and SVGAGI. This CDR3 is 16 amino acids long.

V and J are TRBV7-3 and TRBJ1-1, with TRBD1 identical over 11 bases. Looked up from germline, CDR1 is SGHTA and CDR2 is FQGTGA. J was trimmed by 5 bases and V by 5 bases; bases with no gene match: 4. The CDR3 totals 14 residues. CDR3 bases: TGTGCCAGCAGCCCGGGACAGGGGGGAACTGAAGCTTTCTTT. Amino acids: CASSPGQGGTEAFF.

The chain's CDR3 is CASSPRGLGNSPLHF. CDR3 coding DNA: TGTGCCAGTAGTCCCAGGGGGCTAGGTAATTCACCCCTCCACTTT. The J gene is TRBJ1-6, the V gene TRBV19, with 8 positions matching TRBD1. Germline V gene lookup returns CDR1 LNHDA and CDR2 SQIVND (reference sequence). Unmatched junction bases numbered 6, after V lost 5 bases and J lost 6 bases. The CDR3 loop spans 15 amino acids.

The chain links TRBV19 to TRBJ2-1; 7 bases are a match to TRBD2. Looked up from germline, CDR1 is LNHDA and CDR2 is SQIVND (reference sequence). The CDR3 has 18 amino acids. The ends lost 4 bases at V and 0 bases at J; junction bases unmatched: 12. The CDR3 protein is CASSTRSGAGSSYNEQFF. CDR3 nucleotide sequence: TGTGCCAGTAGTACCCGGAGCGGGGCTGGAAGCTCCTACAATGAGCAGTTCTTC.

The chain recombines TRBV6-5 with TRBJ1-6; no reliable D call. The germline CDR1 and CDR2 sequences are MNHEY and SVGAGI. Trimming shortened V by 9 bases and J by 0 bases, and 6 bases separated the two germline ends. The CDR3 has 13 residues. The CDR3 sequence: CARQSSYNSPLHF. CDR3 coding DNA: TGTGCCAGACAGAGCTCCTATAATTCACCCCTCCACTTT.

The rearrangement joins TRBV7-9 to TRBJ1-2, with a weak D call TRBD1 (6 bases). The CDR3 has 14 residues. Trimming took 4 bases from V and 3 from J, leaving 12 bases between them. Germline-derived CDR1 and CDR2 are SEHNR and FQNEAQ (reference sequence). CDR3 in DNA: TGTGCCAGCAGCTCCACAGGGTTGGACTATGGCTACACCTTC. Translated, it gives CASSSTGLDYGYTF. Combining the CDR3 with reference TRBV7-9 and TRBJ1-2 gives the whole variable domain DTGVSQNPRHKITKRGQNVTFRCDPISEHNRLYWYRQTLGQGPEFLTYFQNEAQLEKSRLLSDRFSAERPKGSFSTLEIQRTEQGDSAMYLCASSSTGLDYGYTFGSGTRLTVV.

V usage is TRBV5-4 and J usage is TRBJ2-5, with TRBD1 matching over 7 bases. V was clipped by 5 bases and J by 5 bases; unmatched bases: 6. CDR1 and CDR2 from the germline V gene are SGHNT and YYREEE (reference sequence). CDR3 length: 13 residues. CDR3 DNA: TGTGCCAGCAGGGCCGGGACAGAGGAGACCCAGTACTTC. Translating gives CASRAGTEETQYF.

The chain has TRBV10-3 and TRBJ2-6; no clear D gene. CDR1 and CDR2 (germline): ENHRY, SYGVKD. The germline V and J ends were trimmed by 4 bases and 4 bases, with 14 bases remaining between them. This CDR3 has 16 amino acids. The CDR3 region has the DNA TGTGCCATCAGTGGACAAACGCTCTCGGGGGCCAACGTCCTGACTTTC. Translating it yields CAISGQTLSGANVLTF.

The rearrangement joins TRBV9 to TRBJ1-6; TRBD1 might be the D (6 bases). V lost 1 base and J lost 10, with 15 bases in between. Germline CDR1 reads SGDLS; CDR2 reads YYNGEE. This CDR3 contains 15 residues. The CDR3 reads CASSVRGGAGSPLHF. The CDR3 nucleotides are TGTGCCAGCAGCGTAAGGGGGGGAGCGGGGTCACCCCTCCACTTT.

The CDR3 spells CASSLMGQFDTDTQYF. CDR3 bases: TGTGCCAGCAGCCTAATGGGACAGTTCGACACAGATACGCAGTATTTT. The genes are TRBV7-3 and TRBJ2-3, with 7 bases fitting TRBD1. V lost 5 bases to trimming and J lost 2 bases; unmatched junction nucleotides: 10. This CDR3 contains 16 residues. Germline CDR1 reads SGHTA; CDR2 reads FQGTGA.

This rearrangement joins TRBV6-5 to TRBJ2-3; 9 nucleotides align to TRBD2. Trimming took 2 bases from V and 1 from J; bases not matched to a gene: 4. CDR3 size: 16 residues. Germline lookup yields CDR1 MNHEY and CDR2 SVGAGI. CDR3 protein: CASSYVPSGGTDTQYF. The CDR3, as DNA: TGTGCCAGCAGTTACGTGCCTAGCGGGGGCACAGATACGCAGTATTTT.

The rearrangement uses TRBV11-3 and TRBJ1-1; 7 bases line up with TRBD1. This CDR3 comprises 14 residues. Trimming at V came to 2 bases and at J to 1 base, leaving 1 base not matched to a gene. Germline CDR1 and CDR2: SGHNT and YENEEA. The CDR3 DNA sequence: TGTGCCAGCAGCTTACAGGGGGAGAACACTGAAGCTTTCTTT. Residues: CASSLQGENTEAFF.